These 4 T cell receptor beta chains were sequenced from one sample in a study of blood T cell repertoires in COVID-19. The assay was immunoSEQ multiplex PCR, and TCRdb's table has in-frame clones only and misses some. Here the sample spans some 150,000 clones, about 87% being singletons. Sequencing used peripheral blood. These receptors originate from a woman aged 50 to 65 with acute or convalescent COVID-19.

The chain recombines TRBV6-6 with TRBJ1-1; weak D call: TRBD1 (5 bases). This CDR3 has 15 residues. Germline values: CDR1 MNHNY, CDR2 SVGAGI (reference sequence). V lost 3 bases, J lost 3 bases, and 14 bases lay in between. The CDR3 DNA follows: TGTGCCAGCAGTTATCCCAGGGAATTGGACACTGAAGCTTTCTTT. Translated: CASSYPRELDTEAFF.

There are a few counts of this clone. The genes are TRBV7-9 and TRBJ2-7; no reliable D call. The germline V and J ends were trimmed by 5 bases and 2 bases, with 4 bases remaining between them. CDR3 length: 11 amino acids. Germline V gene lookup returns CDR1 SEHNR and CDR2 FQNEAQ (reference sequence). The CDR3 loop is CASSPAYEQYF. The CDR3 bases are TGTGCCAGCAGCCCCGCCTACGAGCAGTACTTC.

The chain links TRBV29-1 to TRBJ2-7; 10 bases line up with TRBD2. The CDR3 covers 13 residues. The V segment lost 2 bases and the J segment 12 bases; nucleotides outside the gene matches: 10. CDR1 and CDR2 from the germline V gene are SQVTM and ANQGSEA. DNA of the CDR3: TGCAGCGTTGAACTAGCGGGGGCCCCGATGAGGTACTTC. Protein product: CSVELAGAPMRYF.

The chain has TRBV11-2 and TRBJ1-1, with a possible D match to TRBD1 (6 bases). This CDR3 spans 11 amino acids. V was trimmed by 11 bases and J by 4 bases, leaving 11 bases between them. Germline V gene lookup returns CDR1 SGHAT and CDR2 FQNNGV. The CDR3 DNA follows: TGTGCCCTAGGGGGGGGCACTGAAGCTTTCTTT. Protein product: CALGGGTEAFF.